This record looks at one T cell receptor (beta chain) sequence and its context. This clonotype was detected a few times. Its specific antigen is unknown. No much larger clonotype is one base removed from it; base qualities were not supplied. Libraries were built with 5' RACE. The run used an Illumina HiSeq 2000. Template switching introduced a universal primer binding site; the final cDNA contained a unique molecular identifier, enabling accurate counting of TCR cDNA molecules. First-strand cDNA for TCR alpha and beta chains was synthesized from specific primers in the conserved constant-segment region. To control for contamination, every cDNA library was double barcoded, receiving both a SMART-Mk sample barcode and Illumina barcodes. TruSeq adapter sequences along with Illumina sample barcodes were introduced in two successive PCR steps. TCR alpha and beta cDNA libraries were sequenced on the Illumina HiSeq platform with custom primers. Concerning the study's data processing: Raw reads were processed with MiGEC to extract unique molecular identifiers, and MiXCR was used to determine CDR3 positions. For each individual, recombination models were inferred using an EM algorithm with the repgenHMM and IGoR tools. The tcR package in R was used for shared clonotype analysis, with sharing normalized by the product of cloneset sizes. To study raw recombination free of thymic and clonal selection effects, out-of-frame nonproductive sequences were analyzed. Starting from the raw public reads, TCRdb applied fastp trimming at Q25, assembled clones with MiXCR and retained in-frame beta chains. Entries are consolidated by CDR3 protein sequence, retaining the most common genes and DNA. Clone size and V and J calls follow TCRdb, not the original study. Within this sample are hundreds of thousands of distinct CDR3 sequences, with roughly 20% of them counted one time only. Roughly 14% of the sample is held by the ten biggest clonotypes.

This sample was included in a study of identical twins (dated by TCRdb to the mid-2010s). Concerning the study at large: TCR alpha and beta repertoires from monozygotic twins, unrelated adults of various ages and cord blood were deep-sequenced to test whether fetal clonotypes persist. To rule out contamination, replicate twin experiments were performed at different times with different library preparation protocols. The research as a whole found: A weaker excess of twin sharing was found in beta out-of-frame sequences because the signal-to-noise ratio was lowered by fewer shared sequences. Fewer insertions were carried by abundant cord blood beta clonotypes, a similar but weaker trend appeared in young adult naive repertoires, and no such trend appeared in memory repertoires. Because the same donors could not be followed over many years, the conclusions relied on cross-sectional statistical analysis. Zero-insertion analyses could be partly confounded by invariant T cells such as MAIT and iNKT, although diverse VJ usage argued against such confounding for most clonotypes. Compared with coincidental sharing between unrelated individuals, an excess of low generation-probability sequences was observed among out-of-frame TCR alpha sequences shared between twins. In monozygotic twins, out-of-frame TCR alpha sharing was systematically underestimated by recombination models, although the models agreed with sharing between unrelated individuals.

CDR3 length: 12 amino acids, cysteine to phenylalanine. CDR3 DNA only is kept here, 36 bases in frame from base 1. The germline ends are 7 bases apart after V is trimmed by 7 bases and J by 6 bases. Only healthy Caucasian donors were included. The twin cohort consisted of three pairs of female monozygotic twins, all aged roughly 18 to 30 years. Peripheral blood mononuclear cells were used as the source from which RNA for TCR libraries was isolated. These data were also filed under a second study, of T cells expressing NK-cell markers. The second study's paper adds: In sorted CD3+CD56+NKG2C+, CD3+CD56+NKG2C- and CD3+CD56-NKG2C+ T-cell subsets from several donors, TCR beta-chain repertoires were profiled. Among the eight sequenced donors, seven were HCMV-seropositive and one was HCMV-seronegative. To restrict sorting to alphabetaTCR-expressing T cells, an anti-gammadeltaTCR antibody was added in several experiments. For more than 5 donors, the dominant CD3+CD56+NKG2C+ clonotypes were among the top 10 CD8+ clonotypes and accounted for roughly 1.0-8% of CD8+ T cells. Those dominant clonotypes were again the most abundant among CD3+CD56-NKG2C+ cells in four donors, at roughly 28.3-60.1%. It remained unclear whether the expanded NKG2C-expressing T cell clones were specific for HCMV antigens. Randomly selected healthy volunteers, three men and five women, were used as the eight sequenced donors. A commercial ELISA kit detecting HCMV-specific IgG in serum was used to determine HCMV serostatus. For five or six donors, unsorted PBMC were also used to sequence bulk peripheral blood T-cell repertoires. MIGEC handled demultiplexing of the reads and grouping by UMI, while MiTCR was used to assemble and quantify clonotypes. Only TCR cDNA sequences supported by at least two reads were kept to exclude erroneous sequences. Downstream repertoire analysis used the tcR package, and clonotypes were matched across fractions by CDR3 nucleotide sequence plus V segment. VDJmatch was used to annotate antigen specificity against VDJdb, with one amino acid substitution in CDR3 allowed.

This sequence uses TRBV12-3 or TRBV12-4 and TRBJ2-6; confidence is insufficient to name the D gene. The clonotype comes from a woman between 18 and 29 years old in good health. The sequencing sample was made of PBMCs. The base sequence is TGTGCCAGCACCCAGGTGGCCAACGTCCTGACTTTC. This sequence encodes CASTQVANVLTF.